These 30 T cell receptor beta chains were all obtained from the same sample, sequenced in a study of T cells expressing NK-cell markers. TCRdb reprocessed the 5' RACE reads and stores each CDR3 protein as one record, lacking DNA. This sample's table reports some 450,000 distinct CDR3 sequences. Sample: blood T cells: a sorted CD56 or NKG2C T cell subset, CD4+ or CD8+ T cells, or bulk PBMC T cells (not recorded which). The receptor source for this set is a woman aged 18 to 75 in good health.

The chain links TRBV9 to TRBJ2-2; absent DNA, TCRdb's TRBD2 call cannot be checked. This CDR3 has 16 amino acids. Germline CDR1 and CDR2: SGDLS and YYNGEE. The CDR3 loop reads CASSVEGTSLFGELFF. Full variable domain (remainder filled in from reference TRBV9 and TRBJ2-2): DSGVTQTPKHLITATGQRVTLRCSPRSGDLSVYWYQQSLDQGLQFLIQYYNGEERAKGNILERFSAQQFPDLHSELNLSSLELGDSALYFCASSVEGTSLFGELFFGEGSRLTVL.

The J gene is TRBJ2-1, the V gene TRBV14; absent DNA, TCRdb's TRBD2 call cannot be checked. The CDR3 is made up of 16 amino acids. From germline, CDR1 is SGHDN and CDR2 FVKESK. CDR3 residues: CASSQWLAGGYNEQFF.

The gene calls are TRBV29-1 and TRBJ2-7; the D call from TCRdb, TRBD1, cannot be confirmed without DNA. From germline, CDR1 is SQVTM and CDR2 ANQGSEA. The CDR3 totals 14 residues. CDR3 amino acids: CSVEGTGSSYEQYF.

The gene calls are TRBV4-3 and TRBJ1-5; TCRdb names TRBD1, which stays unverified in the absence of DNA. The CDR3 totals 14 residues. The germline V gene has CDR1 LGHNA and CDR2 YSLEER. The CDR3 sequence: CASSQGQGYQPQHF.

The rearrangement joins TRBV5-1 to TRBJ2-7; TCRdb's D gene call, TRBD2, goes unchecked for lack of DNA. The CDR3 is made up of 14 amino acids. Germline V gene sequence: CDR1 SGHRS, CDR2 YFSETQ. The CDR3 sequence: CASSFGTKSYEQYF. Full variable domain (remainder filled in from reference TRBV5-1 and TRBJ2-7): KAGVTQTPRYLIKTRGQQVTLSCSPISGHRSVSWYQQTPGQGLQFLFEYFSETQRNKGNFPGRFSGRQFSNSRSEMNVSTLELGDSALYLCASSFGTKSYEQYFGPGTRLTVT.

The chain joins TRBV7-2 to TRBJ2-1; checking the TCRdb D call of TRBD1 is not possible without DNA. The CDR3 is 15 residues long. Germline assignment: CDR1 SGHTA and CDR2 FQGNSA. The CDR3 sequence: CASSSDRGQWNEQFF.

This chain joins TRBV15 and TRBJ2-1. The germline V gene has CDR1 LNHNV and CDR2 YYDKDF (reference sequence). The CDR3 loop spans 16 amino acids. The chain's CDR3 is CATSRVAGGSYNEQFF. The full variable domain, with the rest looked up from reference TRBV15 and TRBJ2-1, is DAMVIQNPRYQVTQFGKPVTLSCSQTLNHNVMYWYQQKSSQAPKLLFHYYDKDFNNEADTPDNFQSRRPNTSFCFLDIRSPGLGDTAMYLCATSRVAGGSYNEQFFGPGTRLTVL.

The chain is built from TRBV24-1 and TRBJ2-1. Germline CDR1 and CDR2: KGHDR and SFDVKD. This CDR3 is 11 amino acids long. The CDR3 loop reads CATSDTYEQFF.

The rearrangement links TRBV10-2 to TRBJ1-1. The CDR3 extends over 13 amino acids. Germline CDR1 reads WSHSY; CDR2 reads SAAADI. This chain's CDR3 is CASSESGNTEAFF.

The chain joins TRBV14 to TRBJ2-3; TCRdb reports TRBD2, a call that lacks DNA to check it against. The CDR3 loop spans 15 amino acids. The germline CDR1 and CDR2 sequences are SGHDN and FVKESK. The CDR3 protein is CASSPRLTSTDTQYF.

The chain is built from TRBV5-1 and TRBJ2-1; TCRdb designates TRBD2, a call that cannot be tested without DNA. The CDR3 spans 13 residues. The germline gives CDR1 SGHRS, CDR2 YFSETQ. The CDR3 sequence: CASSLGGDNEQFF.

The CDR3: CASRPLDRGSDEQFF. The chain uses TRBV27 and TRBJ2-1; absent DNA, TCRdb's TRBD1 call cannot be checked. The length of the CDR3 is 15 residues. Per germline, CDR1 MNHEY and CDR2 SMNVEV (reference sequence).

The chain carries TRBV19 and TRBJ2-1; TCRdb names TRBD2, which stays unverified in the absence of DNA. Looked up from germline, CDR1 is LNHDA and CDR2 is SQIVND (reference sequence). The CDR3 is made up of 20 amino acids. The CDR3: CASRSPFELGRPDKYNEQFF.

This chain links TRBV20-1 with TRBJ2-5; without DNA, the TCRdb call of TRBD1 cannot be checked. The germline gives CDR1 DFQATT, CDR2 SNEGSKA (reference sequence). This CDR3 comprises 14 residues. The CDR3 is CSAKPSERGRNQYF.

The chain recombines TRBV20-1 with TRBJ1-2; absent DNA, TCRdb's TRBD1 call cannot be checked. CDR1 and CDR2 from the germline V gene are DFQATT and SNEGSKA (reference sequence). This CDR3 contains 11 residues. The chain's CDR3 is CSAPYGYGYTF.

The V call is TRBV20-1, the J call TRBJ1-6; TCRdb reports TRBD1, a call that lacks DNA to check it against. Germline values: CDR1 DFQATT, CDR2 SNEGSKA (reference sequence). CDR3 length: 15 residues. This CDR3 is CSARGAAGVGSPLHF.

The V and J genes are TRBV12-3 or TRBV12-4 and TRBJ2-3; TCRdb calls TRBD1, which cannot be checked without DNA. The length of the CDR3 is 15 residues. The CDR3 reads CASSSDRGVTDTQYF.

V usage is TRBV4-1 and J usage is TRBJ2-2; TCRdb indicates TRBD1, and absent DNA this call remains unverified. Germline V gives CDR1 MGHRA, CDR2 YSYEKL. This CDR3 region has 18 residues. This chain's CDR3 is CASSQVTGRPEYTGELFF.

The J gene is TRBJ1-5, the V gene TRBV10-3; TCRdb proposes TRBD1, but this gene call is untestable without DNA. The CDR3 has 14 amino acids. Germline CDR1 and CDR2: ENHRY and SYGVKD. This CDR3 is CAISPGRDNQPQHF.

CDR3: CASSSPRGPNTGELFF. V and J are TRBV7-2 and TRBJ2-2; checking the TCRdb D call of TRBD1 is not possible without DNA. This CDR3 has 16 residues. Germline loops: CDR1 SGHTA, CDR2 FQGNSA.

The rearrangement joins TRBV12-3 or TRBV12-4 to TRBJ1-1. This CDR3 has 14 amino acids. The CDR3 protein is CASTGGAGGTEAFF.

CDR3 in amino acids: CASSTRRNTEAFF. The chain carries TRBV7-2 and TRBJ1-1. Germline values: CDR1 SGHTA, CDR2 FQGNSA. The CDR3 is made up of 13 amino acids.

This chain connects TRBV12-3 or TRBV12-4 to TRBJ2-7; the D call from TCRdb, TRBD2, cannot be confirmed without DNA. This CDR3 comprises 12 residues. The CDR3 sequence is CASSLVGRGQYF.

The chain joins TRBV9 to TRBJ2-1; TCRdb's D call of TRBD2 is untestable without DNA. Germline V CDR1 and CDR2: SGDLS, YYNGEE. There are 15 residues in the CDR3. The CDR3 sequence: CASSYRPGLANEQFF.

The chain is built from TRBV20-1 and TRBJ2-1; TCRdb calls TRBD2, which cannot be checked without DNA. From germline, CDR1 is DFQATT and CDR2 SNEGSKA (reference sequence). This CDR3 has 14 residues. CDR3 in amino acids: CSANTAVFANEQFF.

CDR3 sequence reads: CSVANRVGETQYF. The chain joins TRBV29-1 to TRBJ2-5; TCRdb designates TRBD1, a call that cannot be tested without DNA. The CDR3 totals 13 residues. Per germline, CDR1 SQVTM and CDR2 ANQGSEA.

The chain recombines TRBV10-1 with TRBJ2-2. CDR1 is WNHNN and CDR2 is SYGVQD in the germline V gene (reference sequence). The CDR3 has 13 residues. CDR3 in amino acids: CASSEQNTGELFF.

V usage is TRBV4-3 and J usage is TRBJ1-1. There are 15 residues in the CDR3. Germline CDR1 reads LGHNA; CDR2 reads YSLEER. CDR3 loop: CASSQEYLMNTEAFF.

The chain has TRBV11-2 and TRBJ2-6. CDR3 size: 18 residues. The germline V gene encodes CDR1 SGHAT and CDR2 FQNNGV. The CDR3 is CASSLDWFGSSGANVLTF.

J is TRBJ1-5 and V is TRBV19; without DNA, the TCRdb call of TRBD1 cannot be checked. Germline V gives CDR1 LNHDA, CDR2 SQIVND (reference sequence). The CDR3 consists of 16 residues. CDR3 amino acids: CASCGGAGYSNQPQHF.